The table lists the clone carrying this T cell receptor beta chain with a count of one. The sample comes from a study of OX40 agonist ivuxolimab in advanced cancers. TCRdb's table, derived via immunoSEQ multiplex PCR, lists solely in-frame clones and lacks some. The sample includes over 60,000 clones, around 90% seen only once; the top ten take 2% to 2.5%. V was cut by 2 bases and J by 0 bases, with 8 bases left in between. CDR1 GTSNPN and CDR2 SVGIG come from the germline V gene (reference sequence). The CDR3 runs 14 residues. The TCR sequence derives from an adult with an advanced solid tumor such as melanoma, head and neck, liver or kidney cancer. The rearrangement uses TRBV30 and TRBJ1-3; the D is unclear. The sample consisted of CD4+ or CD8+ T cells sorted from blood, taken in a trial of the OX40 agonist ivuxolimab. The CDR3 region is CAWSSLISGNTIYF. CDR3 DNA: TGTGCCTGGAGTAGCCTTATCTCTGGAAACACCATATATTTT.